This TCR beta chain was recorded in a study of glioma-infiltrating T cells. Study-level findings and limits: Above-expected tissue-blood divergence occurred in all gliomas, most in low-grade ones.

This clonotype was seen ten or more times. Its antigen is currently unknown. With 6 bases clipped from V and 6 bases from J, the junction kept 6 bases outside the gene matches. This CDR3 comprises 14 residues. Germline V gene lookup returns CDR1 LNHDA and CDR2 SQIVND (reference sequence). Using RNA template, CDR3s of TCR alpha and beta were amplified with iRepertoire arm-PCR. For one-step reverse transcription and amplification, about 85-400 ng of tissue mRNA or PBMC total RNA was used. TCRdb recomputed calls from the multiplex PCR reads with MiXCR, one row per CDR3 protein. The table records approximately 110,000 distinct CDR3 sequences, roughly 24% of them present only once.

The receptor's source is a human donor with low-grade glioma or glioblastoma, undergoing nonglioma brain surgery, or in good health (not recorded which). The chain carries TRBV19 and TRBJ2-1; 9 positions match TRBD2. Sequencing was done on a sample of glioma tissue, nonneoplastic brain tissue, or PBMCs (not recorded which). CDR3 bases: TGTGCCAGTAGGACTAGCGGTCCCGCCAATGAGCAGTTCTTC. Protein sequence: CASRTSGPANEQFF.